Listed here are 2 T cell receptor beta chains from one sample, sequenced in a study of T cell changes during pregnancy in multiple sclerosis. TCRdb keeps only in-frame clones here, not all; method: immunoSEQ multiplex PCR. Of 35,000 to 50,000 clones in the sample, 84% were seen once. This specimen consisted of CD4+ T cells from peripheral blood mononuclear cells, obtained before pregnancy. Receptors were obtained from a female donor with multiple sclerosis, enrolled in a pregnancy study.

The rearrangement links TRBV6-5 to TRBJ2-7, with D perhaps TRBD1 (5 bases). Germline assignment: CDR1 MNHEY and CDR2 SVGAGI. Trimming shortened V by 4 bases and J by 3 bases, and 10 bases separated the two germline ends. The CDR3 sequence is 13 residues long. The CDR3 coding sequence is TGTGCCAGCAGTTTCGACAGCCGCTACGAGCAGTACTTC. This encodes CASSFDSRYEQYF.

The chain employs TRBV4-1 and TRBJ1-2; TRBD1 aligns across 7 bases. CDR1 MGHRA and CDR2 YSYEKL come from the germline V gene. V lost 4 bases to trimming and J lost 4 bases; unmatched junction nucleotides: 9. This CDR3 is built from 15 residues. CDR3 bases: TGCGCCAGCAGCCGAGAACAGGGGTTGGGCTATGGCTACACCTTC. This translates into CASSREQGLGYGYTF.